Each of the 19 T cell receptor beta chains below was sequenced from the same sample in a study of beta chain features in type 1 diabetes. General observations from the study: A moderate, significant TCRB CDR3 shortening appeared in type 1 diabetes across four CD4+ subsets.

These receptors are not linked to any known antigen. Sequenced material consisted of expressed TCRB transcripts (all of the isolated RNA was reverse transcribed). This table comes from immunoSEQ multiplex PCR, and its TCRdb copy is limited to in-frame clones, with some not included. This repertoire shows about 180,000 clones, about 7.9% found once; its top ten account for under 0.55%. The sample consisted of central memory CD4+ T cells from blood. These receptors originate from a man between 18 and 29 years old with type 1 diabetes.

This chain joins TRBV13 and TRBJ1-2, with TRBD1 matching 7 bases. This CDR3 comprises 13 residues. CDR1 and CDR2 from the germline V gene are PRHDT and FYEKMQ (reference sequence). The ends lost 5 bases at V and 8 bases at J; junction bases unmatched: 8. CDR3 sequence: CASSPQGTGGYTF. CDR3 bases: TGTGCCAGCAGCCCACAGGGGACCGGGGGCTACACCTTC.

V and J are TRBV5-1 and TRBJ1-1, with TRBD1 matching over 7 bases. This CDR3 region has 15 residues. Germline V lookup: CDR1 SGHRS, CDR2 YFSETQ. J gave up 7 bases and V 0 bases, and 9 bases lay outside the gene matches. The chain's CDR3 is CASSLGTGEVSEAFF. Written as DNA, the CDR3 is TGCGCCAGCAGCTTGGGTACAGGGGAGGTTAGTGAAGCTTTCTTT.

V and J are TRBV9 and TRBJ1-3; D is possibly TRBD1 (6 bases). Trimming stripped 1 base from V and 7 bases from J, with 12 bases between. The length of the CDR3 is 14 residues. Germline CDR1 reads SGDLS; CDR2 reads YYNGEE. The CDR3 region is CASSVLGGRNTIYF. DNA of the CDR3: TGTGCCAGCAGCGTATTAGGGGGTAGGAACACCATATATTTT.

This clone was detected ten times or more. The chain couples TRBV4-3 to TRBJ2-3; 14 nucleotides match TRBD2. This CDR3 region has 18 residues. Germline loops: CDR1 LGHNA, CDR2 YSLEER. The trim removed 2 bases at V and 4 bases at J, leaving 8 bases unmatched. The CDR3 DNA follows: TGCGCCAGCAGCCAACTGATGACTAGCGGGGGGGCCCCAGATACGCAGTATTTT. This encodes CASSQLMTSGGAPDTQYF.

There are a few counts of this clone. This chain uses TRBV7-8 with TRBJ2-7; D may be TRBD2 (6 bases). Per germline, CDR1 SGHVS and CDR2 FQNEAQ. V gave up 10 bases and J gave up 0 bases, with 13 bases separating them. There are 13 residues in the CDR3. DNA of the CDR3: TGTGCCACCGAACCGGACTACTCCTACGAGCAGTACTTC. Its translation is CATEPDYSYEQYF.

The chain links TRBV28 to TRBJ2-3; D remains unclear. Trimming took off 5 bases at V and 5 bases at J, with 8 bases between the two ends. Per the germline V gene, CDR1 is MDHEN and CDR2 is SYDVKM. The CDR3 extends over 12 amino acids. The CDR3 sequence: CASSILGDTQYF. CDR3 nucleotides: TGTGCCAGCAGTATTCTAGGAGATACGCAGTATTTT.

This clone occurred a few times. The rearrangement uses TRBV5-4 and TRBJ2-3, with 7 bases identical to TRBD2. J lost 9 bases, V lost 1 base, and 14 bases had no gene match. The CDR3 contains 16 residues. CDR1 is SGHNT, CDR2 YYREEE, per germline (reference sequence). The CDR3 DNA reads TGTGCCAGCAGCTTGCCAAGCGGGGTCGGGGCCGGCACGCAGTATTTT. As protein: CASSLPSGVGAGTQYF.

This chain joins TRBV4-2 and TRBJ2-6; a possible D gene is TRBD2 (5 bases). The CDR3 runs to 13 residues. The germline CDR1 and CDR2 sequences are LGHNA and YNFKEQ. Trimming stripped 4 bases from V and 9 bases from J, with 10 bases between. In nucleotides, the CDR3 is TGTGCCAGCAGCCCTGGGGAGTTCAACGTCCTGACTTTC. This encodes CASSPGEFNVLTF.

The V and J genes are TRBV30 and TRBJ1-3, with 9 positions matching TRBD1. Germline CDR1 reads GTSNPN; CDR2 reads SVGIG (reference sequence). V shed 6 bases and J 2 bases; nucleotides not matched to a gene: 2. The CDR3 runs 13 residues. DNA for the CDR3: TGTGCCTGCAGACAGGGGGCTGGAAACACCATATATTTT. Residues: CACRQGAGNTIYF.

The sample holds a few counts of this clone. The CDR3 region has the DNA TGTGCCAGCAGCCCAGGGTTCTCTGAAGCTTTCTTT. This encodes CASSPGFSEAFF. The J gene is TRBJ1-1, the V gene TRBV2; tentatively, D is TRBD1 (5 bases). V was trimmed by 6 bases and J by 6 bases, leaving 11 bases between them. Germline V gene sequence: CDR1 SNHLY, CDR2 FYNNEI. The CDR3 has 12 residues.

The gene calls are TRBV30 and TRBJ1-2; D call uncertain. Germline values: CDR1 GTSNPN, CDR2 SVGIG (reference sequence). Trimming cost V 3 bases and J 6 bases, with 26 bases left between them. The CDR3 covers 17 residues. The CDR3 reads CAWRLKSPGRSHDGYTF. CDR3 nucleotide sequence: TGTGCCTGGAGACTAAAATCCCCCGGAAGGTCACACGATGGCTACACCTTC. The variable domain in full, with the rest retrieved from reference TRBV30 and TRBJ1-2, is SQTIHQWPATLVQPVGSPLSLECTVEGTSNPNLYWYRQAAGRGLQLLFYSVGIGQISSEVPQNLSASRPQDRQFILSSKKLLLSDSGFYLCAWRLKSPGRSHDGYTFGSGTRLTVV.

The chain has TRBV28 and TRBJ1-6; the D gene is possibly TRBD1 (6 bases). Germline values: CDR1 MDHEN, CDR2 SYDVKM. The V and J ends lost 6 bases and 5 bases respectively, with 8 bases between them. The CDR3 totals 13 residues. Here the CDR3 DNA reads TGTGCCAGCAGGGGACACAATAATTCACCCCTCCACTTT. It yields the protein CASRGHNNSPLHF.

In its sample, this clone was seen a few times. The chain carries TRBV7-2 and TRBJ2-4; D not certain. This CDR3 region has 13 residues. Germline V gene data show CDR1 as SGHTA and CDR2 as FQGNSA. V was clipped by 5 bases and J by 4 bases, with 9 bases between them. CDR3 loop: CASSHDWKNIQYF. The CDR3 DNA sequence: TGTGCCAGCAGCCATGACTGGAAAAACATTCAGTACTTC.

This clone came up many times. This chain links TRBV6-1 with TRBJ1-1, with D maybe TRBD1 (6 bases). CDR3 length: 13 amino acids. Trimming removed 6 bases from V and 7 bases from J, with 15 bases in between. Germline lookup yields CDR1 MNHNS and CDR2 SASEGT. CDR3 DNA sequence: TGTGCCAGCAGGGACGGACAGACGGATGAAGCTTTCTTT. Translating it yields CASRDGQTDEAFF.

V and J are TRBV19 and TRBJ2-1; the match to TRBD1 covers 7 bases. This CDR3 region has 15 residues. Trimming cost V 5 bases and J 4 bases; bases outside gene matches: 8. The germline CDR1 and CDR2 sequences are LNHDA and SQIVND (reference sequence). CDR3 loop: CASSLRQGGYNEQFF. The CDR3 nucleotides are TGTGCCAGTAGTTTGCGACAGGGTGGGTACAATGAGCAGTTCTTC.

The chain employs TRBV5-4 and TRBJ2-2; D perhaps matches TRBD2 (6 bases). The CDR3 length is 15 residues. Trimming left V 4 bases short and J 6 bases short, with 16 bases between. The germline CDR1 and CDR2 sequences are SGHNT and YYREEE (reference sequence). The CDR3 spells CASSSLAGLSGELFF. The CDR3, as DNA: TGTGCCAGCAGCAGCCTGGCGGGGTTGTCCGGGGAGCTGTTTTTT.

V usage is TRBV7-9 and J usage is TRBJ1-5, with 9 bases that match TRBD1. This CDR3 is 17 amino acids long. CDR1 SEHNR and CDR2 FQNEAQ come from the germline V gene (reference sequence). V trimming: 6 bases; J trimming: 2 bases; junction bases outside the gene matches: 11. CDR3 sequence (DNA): TGTGCCAGCAGTCATCCCACAGGGGGCGCAGGCAATCAGCCCCAGCATTTT. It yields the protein CASSHPTGGAGNQPQHF.

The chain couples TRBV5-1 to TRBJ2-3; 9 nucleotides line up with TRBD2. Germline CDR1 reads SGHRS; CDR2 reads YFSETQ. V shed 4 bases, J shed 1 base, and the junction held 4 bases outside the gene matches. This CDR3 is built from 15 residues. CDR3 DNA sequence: TGCGCCAGCAGCACGACTAGCGGCCGCACAGATACGCAGTATTTT. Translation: CASSTTSGRTDTQYF.

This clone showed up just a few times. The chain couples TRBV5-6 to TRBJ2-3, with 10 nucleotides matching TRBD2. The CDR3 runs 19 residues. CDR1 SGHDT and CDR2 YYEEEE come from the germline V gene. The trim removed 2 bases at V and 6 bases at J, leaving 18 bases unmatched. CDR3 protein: CASSFGQRKLAGFSDTQYF. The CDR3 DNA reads TGTGCCAGCAGCTTTGGTCAGAGGAAACTAGCGGGGTTTTCGGATACGCAGTATTTT.